Listed below are T cell receptor beta chains from one sample, sequenced in a study of cytomegalovirus exposure and HLA in healthy donors. Method: immunoSEQ multiplex PCR; TCRdb's copy keeps in-frame clones and lacks some. The sample yields 170,000 or so clones, around 81% seen once. Sequencing was performed on PBMCs. These receptor sequences come from a woman under 30 in good health and CMV-seropositive. Both conserved end residues are part of each CDR3. Fields, in order: V gene, D gene, clone size, J gene, CDR3 protein, CDR3 DNA. The D gene is left open where the match is weak. Clone sizes are given selectively: once, few, many, or a class where the clone is expanded.

TRBV6-5	TRBD2	-	TRBJ2-2	CASNLAGGQDGELFF	TGTGCCAGCAATCTAGCGGGGGGGCAGGACGGGGAGCTGTTTTTT
TRBV5-1	TRBD1	-	TRBJ2-1	CASSPGTAAYNEQFF	TGCGCCAGCAGCCCGGGGACAGCTGCCTACAATGAGCAGTTCTTC
TRBV6-1	-	-	TRBJ1-2	CASSEYRQDRNYGYTF	TGTGCCAGCAGTGAATATAGACAGGATCGAAACTATGGCTACACCTTC
TRBV4-3	TRBD1	-	TRBJ2-3	CASSQGQGFGDTQYF	TGCGCCAGCAGCCAAGGACAGGGATTCGGAGATACGCAGTATTTT
TRBV7-2	-	-	TRBJ2-1	CASSLVRNEQFF	TGTGCCAGCAGCTTAGTCAGGAATGAGCAGTTCTTC
TRBV2	TRBD2	-	TRBJ2-7	CASSGPAGGQEQYF	TGTGCCAGCAGTGGCCCAGCGGGGGGGCAGGAGCAGTACTTC
TRBV27	TRBD1	-	TRBJ1-6	CASSVNQGVRNSPLHF	TGTGCCAGCAGTGTCAACCAGGGGGTGCGTAATTCACCCCTCCACTTT
TRBV6-1	-	-	TRBJ1-5	CASSGTLLGNQPQHF	TGTGCCAGCAGTGGGACACTTCTAGGCAATCAGCCCCAGCATTTT
TRBV9	TRBD2	-	TRBJ2-2	CASSSRLAENTGELFF	TGTGCCAGCAGCTCCCGGCTAGCGGAGAACACCGGGGAGCTGTTTTTT
TRBV29-1	-	-	TRBJ2-1	CSVVSLSGYNEQFF	TGCAGCGTTGTCAGCCTTTCGGGTTACAATGAGCAGTTCTTC
TRBV25-1	-	-	TRBJ2-1	CASSDFNEQFF	TGTGCCAGCAGTGACTTTAATGAGCAGTTCTTC
TRBV7-2	TRBD2	-	TRBJ2-1	CASSFQLAGAKDEQFF	TGTGCCAGCAGCTTTCAACTAGCGGGGGCGAAAGATGAGCAGTTCTTC
TRBV6-5	TRBD1	-	TRBJ1-2	CATTRGFYGYTF	TGTGCCACCACCAGGGGGTTCTATGGCTACACCTTC
TRBV10-3	TRBD1	-	TRBJ1-2	CAISPGQDYGYTF	TGTGCCATCAGTCCGGGACAGGACTATGGCTACACCTTC
TRBV6-1	TRBD1	-	TRBJ1-3	CASSAAPDREVPIYF	TGTGCCAGCAGCGCCGCTCCGGACAGGGAAGTTCCCATATATTTT
TRBV2	TRBD2	-	TRBJ2-6	CASSHRTTSGGPSGANVLTF	TGTGCCAGCAGCCACCGAACGACTAGCGGGGGCCCCTCTGGGGCCAACGTCCTGACTTTC
TRBV5-6	-	-	TRBJ1-1	CASSEDTNTEAFF	TGTGCCAGCAGCGAGGACACGAACACTGAAGCTTTCTTT
TRBV5-1	-	-	TRBJ2-7	CASSSGGTYEQYF	TGCGCCAGCAGCTCCGGGGGTACCTACGAGCAGTACTTC
TRBV10-2	-	-	TRBJ2-7	CASRPRGSNEQYF	TGCGCCAGCAGGCCCAGAGGGTCCAACGAGCAGTACTTC
TRBV6-5	TRBD1	-	TRBJ2-1	CASRDNRGENEQFF	TGTGCCAGCAGAGACAACAGGGGAGAGAATGAGCAGTTCTTC
TRBV5-1	-	few	TRBJ1-1	CASSPTLNTEAFF	TGCGCCAGCAGCCCAACATTGAACACTGAAGCTTTCTTT
TRBV29-1	TRBD1	once	TRBJ2-2	CSVEQGDTGELFF	TGCAGCGTTGAACAGGGGGACACCGGGGAGCTGTTTTTT
TRBV7-2	-	-	TRBJ1-1	CASSLLSYTEAFF	TGTGCCAGCAGCTTATTATCTTACACTGAAGCTTTCTTT
TRBV7-3	-	-	TRBJ2-1	CASSFGLPPNEQFF	TGTGCCAGCAGCTTCGGACTCCCCCCCAATGAGCAGTTCTTC
TRBV4-2	TRBD1	-	TRBJ1-2	CASSQPRQGSGYTF	TGTGCCAGCAGCCAACCAAGACAGGGCAGTGGCTACACCTTC
TRBV15	-	-	TRBJ2-3	CATSNVGGTDTQYF	TGTGCCACCAGCAACGTAGGGGGCACAGATACGCAGTATTTT
TRBV13	TRBD1	once	TRBJ2-5	CASSSTGSRETQYF	TGTGCCAGCAGCTCGACAGGGAGCAGAGAGACCCAGTACTTC
TRBV27	-	few	TRBJ2-7	CASSSTSSYEQYF	TGTGCCAGCAGTTCCACGAGCTCCTACGAGCAGTACTTC
TRBV6-5	TRBD2	-	TRBJ2-7	CASSYLAGTEYEQYF	TGTGCCAGCAGTTACCTAGCGGGGACTGAATACGAGCAGTACTTC
TRBV2	TRBD2	-	TRBJ2-2	CASLPILAGGNTGELFF	TGTGCCAGTCTACCAATACTAGCGGGGGGGAACACCGGGGAGCTGTTTTTT
TRBV5-1	-	-	TRBJ1-1	CASSLEGAVNTEAFF	TGCGCCAGCAGCTTGGAAGGGGCGGTGAACACTGAAGCTTTCTTT
TRBV4-1	TRBD1	few	TRBJ2-5	CASSHGTGTRETQYF	TGCGCCAGCAGCCATGGGACAGGGACCAGAGAGACCCAGTACTTC
TRBV4-1	TRBD1	-	TRBJ2-3	CASSQQGAIDTQYF	TGCGCCAGCAGCCAACAGGGGGCAATAGATACGCAGTATTTT
TRBV19	-	once	TRBJ1-2	CASSAAGWHYGYTF	TGTGCCAGTAGTGCTGCAGGGTGGCACTATGGCTACACCTTC
TRBV10-3	TRBD1	-	TRBJ1-1	CAIRDSDRVSTEAFF	TGTGCCATCAGAGACTCGGACAGGGTAAGCACTGAAGCTTTCTTT
TRBV10-3	-	-	TRBJ2-3	CAIRISGTGTDTQYF	TGTGCCATCAGAATTAGCGGGACAGGGACAGATACGCAGTATTTT
TRBV12-5	-	-	TRBJ2-3	CASGPGGADTQYF	TGTGCTAGTGGCCCTGGGGGCGCAGATACGCAGTATTTT
TRBV2	TRBD2	-	TRBJ2-1	CASTGGLGLAVNEQFF	TGTGCCAGCACCGGAGGCTTGGGACTAGCGGTTAATGAGCAGTTCTTC
TRBV7-9	-	-	TRBJ1-2	CASSLQGSGNGYTF	TGTGCCAGCAGCTTACAGGGGAGCGGGAATGGCTACACCTTC
TRBV14	-	once	TRBJ1-6	CASSQDFGRSSYNSPLHF	TGTGCCAGCAGCCAAGATTTCGGGAGGAGCTCCTATAATTCACCCCTCCACTTT
TRBV9	-	few	TRBJ1-6	CASAPTPIGISPLHF	TGTGCCAGCGCCCCAACTCCGATTGGTATTTCACCCCTCCACTTT
TRBV12-5	TRBD2	-	TRBJ2-1	CASGLVLAGGSYNEQFF	TGTGCTAGTGGTTTGGTACTAGCGGGCGGATCCTACAATGAGCAGTTCTTC
TRBV15	-	-	TRBJ1-2	CAASARGFGNYGYTF	TGTGCCGCCTCGGCCAGAGGGTTTGGCAACTATGGCTACACCTTC
TRBV19	TRBD1	-	TRBJ1-1	CASSHTGQGTSEAFF	TGTGCCAGTAGCCATACCGGACAGGGGACCTCTGAAGCTTTCTTT
TRBV7-3	TRBD2	-	TRBJ2-1	CASSPGTSGGPYNEQFF	TGTGCCAGCAGCCCCGGGACTAGCGGGGGCCCTTACAATGAGCAGTTCTTC
TRBV9	TRBD2	once	TRBJ2-1	CASSAPGLAGGSPNEQFF	TGTGCCAGCAGCGCTCCGGGACTAGCGGGGGGGAGCCCCAATGAGCAGTTCTTC
TRBV2	-	-	TRBJ2-7	CASSPDSYSYEQYF	TGTGCCAGCAGTCCTGACTCGTACTCCTACGAGCAGTACTTC
TRBV4-3	TRBD1	-	TRBJ1-1	CASSRATGGVTEAFF	TGCGCCAGCAGCAGAGCAACAGGGGGCGTAACTGAAGCTTTCTTT
TRBV5-1	TRBD2	-	TRBJ2-5	CASSLSSGGLLFQETQYF	TGCGCCAGCAGCTTGAGTAGCGGGGGGCTCCTCTTCCAAGAGACCCAGTACTTC
TRBV11-2	-	-	TRBJ2-7	CASSYIVHEQYF	TGTGCCAGCTCTTACATTGTCCACGAGCAGTACTTC
TRBV7-9	-	-	TRBJ2-5	CASRQRSYETQYF	TGTGCCAGCAGACAAAGGAGCTACGAGACCCAGTACTTC
TRBV19	TRBD2	-	TRBJ2-7	CASSSRRGDEQYF	TGTGCCAGTAGTAGCCGACGGGGGGACGAGCAGTACTTC
TRBV5-6	-	-	TRBJ2-1	CASSLPTNSYNEQFF	TGTGCCAGCAGCTTACCGACTAACTCCTACAATGAGCAGTTCTTC